This entry lists 26 T cell receptor beta chains sequenced from one sample in a study of blood T cell repertoires in COVID-19. Repertoires were generated with immunoSEQ multiplex PCR, while TCRdb's copy carries only in-frame clones and drops some. Among about 74,000 clones listed, under 95% were seen once. Sequenced: peripheral blood. The receptors were sampled from a human donor in a cohort sampled during active COVID-19.

The rearrangement links TRBV6-6 to TRBJ2-6; 7 nucleotides agree with TRBD2. The germline CDR1 and CDR2 sequences are MNHNY and SVGAGI (reference sequence). This CDR3 comprises 17 residues. The J segment lost 0 bases and the V segment lost 5 bases, leaving 7 bases of the junction unmatched. CDR3 sequence (DNA): TGTGCCAGCAGTCTTCGTCGGGGGGTCTCTGGGGCCAACGTCCTGACTTTC. Translating gives CASSLRRGVSGANVLTF.

The V call is TRBV9, the J call TRBJ2-7, with 11 bases lining up with TRBD1. CDR1 is SGDLS and CDR2 is YYNGEE in the germline V gene. The CDR3 is 15 amino acids. V was pared by 3 bases and J by 1 base, with 3 bases of the junction left unmatched. The CDR3 sequence is CASSGTGGASYEQYF. CDR3 coding DNA: TGTGCCAGCAGCGGGACAGGGGGCGCGTCCTACGAGCAGTACTTC.

J is TRBJ1-3 and V is TRBV19, with D perhaps matching TRBD1 (6 bases). Looked up from germline, CDR1 is LNHDA and CDR2 is SQIVND (reference sequence). Trimming removed 6 bases from V and 0 bases from J, with 12 bases in between. The CDR3 length is 15 residues. In nucleotides, the CDR3 is TGTGCCAGTAGGCCAGGACAGAACTCTGGAAACACCATATATTTT. Translating gives CASRPGQNSGNTIYF.

This chain joins TRBV7-2 and TRBJ2-5, with D perhaps TRBD1 (6 bases). The CDR3 length is 14 residues. Germline CDR1 SGHTA, CDR2 FQGNSA. V lost 1 base to trimming and J lost 5 bases, with 11 bases between them. Here the CDR3 reads CASSLVRTEETQYF. For the CDR3, the DNA is TGTGCCAGCAGCTTAGTCCGGACAGAGGAGACCCAGTACTTC.

The chain links TRBV27 to TRBJ2-1; 10 bases agree with TRBD1. CDR3 length equals 15 residues. Germline-derived CDR1 and CDR2 are MNHEY and SMNVEV (reference sequence). V lost 5 bases and J lost 9; bases outside the gene matches: 10. The CDR3 reads CASSGRDRGFGEQFF. CDR3 DNA: TGTGCCAGCAGTGGACGGGACAGGGGCTTTGGTGAGCAGTTCTTC.

The CDR3 reads CASSELLAGVGNEQFF. For the CDR3, the DNA is TGTGCCAGCAGTGAACTCCTAGCGGGAGTGGGGAATGAGCAGTTCTTC. The chain carries TRBV6-1 and TRBJ2-1; 10 bases are shared with TRBD2. V lost 2 bases and J lost 7; bases outside the gene matches: 8. CDR3 length equals 16 residues. CDR1 MNHNS and CDR2 SASEGT come from the germline V gene.

V gene TRBV7-2 combines with J gene TRBJ2-1; 14 nucleotides agree with TRBD2. The CDR3 sequence is 17 residues long. The V gene's germline CDR1 is SGHTA and CDR2 FQGNSA. V shed 3 bases and J 8 bases; nucleotides not matched to a gene: 9. The CDR3 is CASSFKGTSGSKDEQFF. CDR3 bases: TGTGCCAGCAGCTTTAAAGGGACTAGCGGGAGTAAGGATGAGCAGTTCTTC.

The CDR3 here is CASSLAVPTDTQYF. CDR3 in DNA: TGCGCCAGCAGCTTGGCGGTCCCTACAGATACGCAGTATTTT. The gene calls are TRBV5-1 and TRBJ2-3; D uncertain. This CDR3 is built from 14 residues. V was trimmed by 0 bases and J by 3 bases, leaving 8 bases between them. Germline CDR1 is SGHRS and CDR2 is YFSETQ. Full variable domain (outside the CDR3, taken from reference TRBV5-1 and TRBJ2-3): KAGVTQTPRYLIKTRGQQVTLSCSPISGHRSVSWYQQTPGQGLQFLFEYFSETQRNKGNFPGRFSGRQFSNSRSEMNVSTLELGDSALYLCASSLAVPTDTQYFGPGTRLTVL.

This rearrangement joins TRBV6-2 or TRBV6-3 to TRBJ1-2; TRBD1 might be the D (6 bases). V lost 5 bases, J lost 8 bases, and 15 bases lay in between. CDR1 and CDR2 from the germline V gene are MNHEY and SVGEGT. This CDR3 has 13 amino acids. The CDR3 DNA reads TGTGCCAGCAGTAGTAAGGGGGTGGACGGCTACACCTTC. Its protein product is CASSSKGVDGYTF.

This chain links TRBV27 with TRBJ1-5, with D possibly being TRBD1 (5 bases). V lost 2 bases to trimming and J lost 10 bases, with 15 bases between them. The germline V gene has CDR1 MNHEY and CDR2 SMNVEV (reference sequence). The CDR3 totals 14 residues. The chain's CDR3 is CASSLAGLIPPQHF. The CDR3 DNA reads TGTGCCAGCAGTTTAGCGGGGCTTATCCCTCCCCAGCATTTT.

This CDR3 is CASRSRHPNTEAFF. CDR3 sequence (DNA): TGTGCGTCACGGTCGCGACATCCGAACACTGAAGCTTTCTTT. The rearrangement joins TRBV28 to TRBJ1-1; D call uncertain. CDR1 is MDHEN, CDR2 SYDVKM, per germline. The CDR3 is made up of 14 amino acids.

V and J are TRBV19 and TRBJ1-1, with D perhaps matching TRBD1 (5 bases). Trimming took off 6 bases at V and 3 bases at J, with 11 bases between the two ends. CDR1 and CDR2 (germline): LNHDA, SQIVND (reference sequence). This CDR3 is built from 13 residues. CDR3 sequence reads: CASSQGRDTEAFF. In DNA form, the CDR3 reads TGTGCCAGTAGCCAGGGTCGAGACACTGAAGCTTTCTTT.

The V call is TRBV24-1, the J call TRBJ2-2, with TRBD1 identical over 8 bases. J was trimmed by 1 base and V by 10 bases; bases with no gene match: 10. The V gene's germline CDR1 is KGHDR and CDR2 SFDVKD. CDR3 length: 16 amino acids. The CDR3 region is CATREAGTGNTGELFF. The CDR3 DNA reads as TGTGCCACTAGGGAGGCCGGGACAGGGAACACCGGGGAGCTGTTTTTT.

The V call is TRBV27, the J call TRBJ2-5; 9 bases fit TRBD1. V lost 9 bases and J lost 2; bases outside the gene matches: 7. Germline loops: CDR1 MNHEY, CDR2 SMNVEV (reference sequence). The CDR3 totals 14 residues. CDR3 residues: CASSRDRVQETQYF. The CDR3 nucleotides are TGTGCCAGTAGTAGGGACAGGGTACAAGAGACCCAGTACTTC.

The V gene is TRBV27, the J gene TRBJ2-1, with D tentatively TRBD2 (6 bases). The CDR3 has 15 residues. The germline V gene has CDR1 MNHEY and CDR2 SMNVEV (reference sequence). V lost 5 bases and J lost 8, with 19 bases in between. The CDR3 is CASSTRVAAEDEQFF. DNA of the CDR3: TGTGCCAGCAGTACTCGGGTAGCGGCCGAGGATGAGCAGTTCTTC.

The V call is TRBV28, the J call TRBJ1-4, with D maybe TRBD1 (6 bases). CDR3 length: 15 amino acids. V was shortened by 6 bases and J by 3 bases, with 14 bases between the two germline ends. Looked up from germline, CDR1 is MDHEN and CDR2 is SYDVKM. The CDR3 reads CASSTRGRANEKLFF. The CDR3 DNA follows: TGTGCCAGCAGCACGAGGGGGAGAGCTAATGAAAAACTGTTTTTT.

The V and J genes are TRBV29-1 and TRBJ2-1; D is perhaps TRBD2 (6 bases). The V gene lost 2 bases and the J gene lost 10 bases, with 18 bases spanning the gap. The CDR3 has 14 amino acids. Per the germline V gene, CDR1 is SQVTM and CDR2 is ANQGSEA. CDR3 nucleotide sequence: TGCAGCGTTGAAAGAATAGCGGAAGACGGGGAGCAGTTCTTC. As protein: CSVERIAEDGEQFF.

This clone was found once. V usage is TRBV5-1 and J usage is TRBJ2-7; 8 positions agree with TRBD1. The CDR3 totals 14 residues. With 3 bases clipped from V and 3 bases from J, the junction kept 5 bases outside the gene matches. Looked up from germline, CDR1 is SGHRS and CDR2 is YFSETQ. The CDR3 DNA reads TGCGCCAGCAGCTCCCCGGACAGGGACTACGAGCAGTACTTC. It codes for CASSSPDRDYEQYF.

The CDR3, as DNA: TGTGCCAGCAGCGAATTTGGACTAGCGGGGCAAGAGACCCAGTACTTC. Encoded protein: CASSEFGLAGQETQYF. The rearrangement links TRBV6-1 to TRBJ2-5, with 12 bases fitting TRBD2. J lost 2 bases, V lost 6 bases, and 7 bases had no gene match. Germline V gene sequence: CDR1 MNHNS, CDR2 SASEGT. This CDR3 spans 16 amino acids.

The sample holds one count of this clone. V and J are TRBV6-5 and TRBJ2-1; D might be TRBD2 (6 bases). The CDR3 contains 16 residues. Germline CDR1 and CDR2: MNHEY and SVGAGI. V lost 0 bases, J lost 0 bases, and 9 bases lay in between. CDR3 residues: CASSYSLRGSYNEQFF. In DNA form, the CDR3 reads TGTGCCAGCAGTTACTCCTTGCGGGGCTCCTACAATGAGCAGTTCTTC.

The rearrangement joins TRBV28 to TRBJ1-2; 9 nucleotides match TRBD1. Germline V gives CDR1 MDHEN, CDR2 SYDVKM. The CDR3 runs 19 residues. V lost 5 bases to trimming and J lost 0 bases; unmatched junction nucleotides: 16. The CDR3 DNA is TGTGCCAGCAGTCCCTTCTGGTTACAGGGGGCCACCCCTAACTATGGCTACACCTTC. This gives the protein CASSPFWLQGATPNYGYTF.

This chain uses TRBV7-3 with TRBJ2-7; the D gene is possibly TRBD2 (5 bases). V dropped 5 bases and J dropped 6 bases, with 11 bases sitting between them. Germline V gene lookup returns CDR1 SGHTA and CDR2 FQGTGA. This CDR3 comprises 12 residues. The CDR3: CASSPKTSEQYF. The CDR3 DNA follows: TGTGCCAGCAGCCCTAAAACTAGCGAGCAGTACTTC.

As DNA, the CDR3 is TGTGCCAGTAGTCATACCCCAGGGGGCGAATACGGCTACACCTTC. Its translation is CASSHTPGGEYGYTF. The chain combines TRBV19 with TRBJ1-2, with 8 bases identical to TRBD1. Germline V gene sequence: CDR1 LNHDA, CDR2 SQIVND (reference sequence). J gave up 8 bases and V 5 bases, and 13 bases lay outside the gene matches. This CDR3 is 15 amino acids long.

This rearrangement joins TRBV4-3 to TRBJ2-3; 11 nucleotides agree with TRBD1. The germline gives CDR1 LGHNA, CDR2 YSLEER. V was pared by 4 bases and J by 3 bases, with 6 bases of the junction left unmatched. The CDR3 length is 16 residues. Here the CDR3 reads CASSRWTGGVTDTQYF. As DNA, the CDR3 is TGCGCCAGCAGCCGCTGGACAGGGGGCGTGACAGATACGCAGTATTTT.

CDR3 loop: CASSLLAPTEAFF. In nucleotides, the CDR3 is TGTGCCAGCAGCTTATTGGCTCCCACTGAAGCTTTCTTT. The chain links TRBV7-9 to TRBJ1-1; D is unresolved. Trimming removed 2 bases from V and 4 bases from J, with 8 bases in between. The germline V gene encodes CDR1 SEHNR and CDR2 FQNEAQ (reference sequence). The CDR3 has 13 residues.

V gene TRBV14 combines with J gene TRBJ2-2, with a weak D call TRBD2 (5 bases). Germline V CDR1 and CDR2: SGHDN, FVKESK. CDR3 size: 16 residues. The V end lost 2 bases, the J end lost 3 bases, and 13 bases lay between the germline ends. The CDR3 region is CASSQLGSDYTGELFF. The DNA of the CDR3 is TGTGCCAGCAGCCAATTAGGGAGCGACTACACCGGGGAGCTGTTTTTT.